Here is one T cell receptor (beta chain) with its context. This clonotype was seen only a few times. There is no known antigen for this receptor. Per-base quality was not reported, and no clone a single base away is much larger than it. Preparation of the library involved 5' RACE. This sample was sequenced with an Illumina HiSeq 2500. The second PCR ran for about 6 to 12 cycles and used a J-beta primer mix along with a sample-barcoded 5' primer. A template-switch 5' adaptor carrying 12 random nucleotides introduced a unique molecular identifier onto each TCR beta cDNA molecule. Each sample yielded at least 3 million CDR3-containing paired-end reads. First-strand cDNA was synthesized from all RNA with the Mint cDNA synthesis kit, primed by a TRBC-specific oligonucleotide. Following uracil-DNA glycosylase treatment, a first 18-cycle PCR with universal primers M1SS and BC2_uni_R was performed on all cDNA. The paper's data handling went like this. Normalization of each sample was performed by random selection of 1 million high-quality reads, each carrying a distinct molecular identifier. Reads sharing molecular identifiers were discarded rather than binned into consensus sequences. CDR3 identification, clonotype clustering and error correction used MiTCR with a Q25 quality threshold and the strictest error-elimination algorithm. A nonparametric unseen species model with Euler transformation was used to estimate lower-bound total TCR beta diversity. Clones were called with MiXCR by TCRdb after fastp trimmed the public reads at Q25, and only in-frame beta chains were retained. A single entry per CDR3 protein holds the most common genes and DNA from its merged rows. The V and J calls reflect TCRdb's pipeline rather than the authors' work. The sample data list about 500,000 distinct CDR3 sequences, and about 24% of these were observed just once. The top ten constitute roughly 9% of the sample.

CDR1 is given as SGHRS and CDR2 as YFSETQ, both from the germline V gene. The CDR3 runs 12 amino acids, cysteine and phenylalanine included. Only the CDR3 DNA is retained, 36 bases long and in frame from the first base. The sample is drawn from a study of blood T cells in healthy people across ages (dated by TCRdb to the mid-2010s). At the level of the whole study: In model experiments, template switching captured roughly one uniquely barcoded TCR beta cDNA molecule for every two T cells. Four age groups were formed from the donors: young (average about 16 years), middle-aged (approximately 39), aged (roughly 59) and long-lived (more than 75). For two donors (one aged 18 to 29 and one aged 80 or older), the study analyzed two additional independent replicas of 1 million unique cDNA reads from the same blood draw. The study measured age-related changes in TCR beta repertoire diversity using deep sequencing normalized with unique cDNA molecular identifiers.

The research as a whole found: Total diversity estimates from one million sequenced T cells were considered lower bounds and underestimates. Compared with the aged group, the long-lived group had more naive CD4+ T cells, fewer expanded clones and increased TCR diversity, a pattern suggesting age selection. Observed TCR beta diversity per million T cells fell roughly linearly with age, and a significant reduction was already apparent by age roughly 40. Because donor CMV infection status was unknown, age-related changes in expanded clonotypes were potentially confounded. Since profiling was done on bulk unsorted PBMCs, naive and antigen-experienced compartments could not be conclusively compared. A strong correlation was found between observed TCR beta diversity and the percentage of naive T cells measured by flow cytometry.

The donors were roughly 40 Caucasian individuals from Russia, aged roughly 6 to 100 years, who were systemically healthy. Ten milliliters of peripheral blood were drawn from each donor into EDTA-treated Vacutainer tubes. Ficoll-Paque density-gradient centrifugation was used to isolate PBMCs, with at least 6.5 million per sample. Trizol reagent was used to extract total RNA from PBMCs, with at least 5.5 micrograms per sample. For every donor, an aliquot of PBMCs went through flow cytometry to measure the percentages of naive CD45RAhigh/CD27high T cells. The sample was also linked to a second study, of T cells of mothers and their children. The second study's authors report: The donors were nine systemically healthy Caucasian individuals, made up of three mothers and their six children. cDNA synthesis used all of the extracted RNA, with 1.5 ug of RNA in each 15 ul reaction. In the second PCR, sample barcodes and 2-4 random nucleotides were introduced via the M1S primer. Each mother yielded over 8.5 million TCR beta CDR3 reads and each child 3 million to 3.5 million reads. TCR recombination output is similarly shaped by thymic selection in related and unrelated pairs, with a minor effect exerted by inherited differences. Normalized repertoire overlap was always found to be slightly, but never significantly, higher in related mother-child pairs than in unrelated mother-child pairs. No persistent microchimeric T cell clones were detected, at a sensitivity of 90 to 100 clones per million clonotypes. To look for features that set related mother-child pairs apart from unrelated individuals, the researchers ran deep NGS to compare the TCR beta repertoires of mothers and children. On average, the children were about 10 +/- 4 years old, while the mothers were approximately 40 +/- 4 years old. After adapter ligation was performed with NEBNext reagents, the libraries were sequenced on an Illumina HiSeq 2000 with 100+100 nt paired-end reads. To prevent cross-contamination, the mother and child libraries were prepared one month apart and sequenced in separate runs. Between roughly 450,000 and 2,000,000 distinct TCR beta clonotypes were identified per donor. Naive TCR beta clonotypes were estimated from low-frequency clonotypes matched to each donor's FACS-determined naive share, without sorting.

The material sequenced was blood. This TCR came from a boy younger than 18 in good health. The rearrangement joined TRBV5-1 to TRBJ2-5, with TRBD1 tentatively as D gene (6 bases match). The better agreement between TRBJ2-1 and the DNA end casts doubt on the J call. The DNA is as follows: TGCGCCAGCAGCTCTACAGGGAACGAGCAGTTCTTC. This codes for CASSSTGNEQFF.